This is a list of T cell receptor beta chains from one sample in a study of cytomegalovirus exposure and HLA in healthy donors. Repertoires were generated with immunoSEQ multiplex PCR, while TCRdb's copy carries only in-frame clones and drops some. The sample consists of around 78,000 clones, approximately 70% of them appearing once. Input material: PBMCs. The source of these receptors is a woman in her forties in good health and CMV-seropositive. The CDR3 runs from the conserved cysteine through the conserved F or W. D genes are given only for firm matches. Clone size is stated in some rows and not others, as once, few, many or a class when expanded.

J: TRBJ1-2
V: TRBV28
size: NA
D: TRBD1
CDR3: CASSFFTGGLNGYTF
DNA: TGTGCCAGCAGTTTTTTTACAGGGGGGCTAAATGGCTACACCTTC

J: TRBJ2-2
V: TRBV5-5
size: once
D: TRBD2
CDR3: CASSLGLADNTGELFF
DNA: TGTGCCAGCAGCTTGGGGCTAGCGGACAACACCGGGGAGCTGTTTTTT

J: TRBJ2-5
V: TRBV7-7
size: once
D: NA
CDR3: CATSGGGGQETQYF
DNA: TGTGCCACCTCTGGGGGAGGGGGCCAAGAGACCCAGTACTTC

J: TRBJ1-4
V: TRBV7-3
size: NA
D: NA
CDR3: CASSPGSGRDEKLFF
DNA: TGTGCCAGCAGCCCAGGATCCGGAAGAGATGAAAAACTGTTTTTT

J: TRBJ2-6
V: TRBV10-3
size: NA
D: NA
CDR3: CAISRALANVLTF
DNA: TGTGCCATCAGCAGGGCCTTGGCCAACGTCCTGACTTTC

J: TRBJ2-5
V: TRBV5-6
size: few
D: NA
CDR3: CASSLIGAEKIEETQYF
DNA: TGTGCCAGCAGCTTGATTGGAGCTGAGAAAATAGAGGAGACCCAGTACTTC

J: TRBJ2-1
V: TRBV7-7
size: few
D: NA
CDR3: CASSPVITNEQFF
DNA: TGTGCTAGCAGCCCAGTAATTACCAATGAGCAGTTCTTC

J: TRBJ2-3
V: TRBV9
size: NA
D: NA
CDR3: CASSVTGLPTDTQYF
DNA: TGTGCCAGCAGCGTAACGGGTCTCCCCACAGATACGCAGTATTTT

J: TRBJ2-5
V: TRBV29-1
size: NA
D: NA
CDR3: CSVEGGLRETQYF
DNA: TGCAGCGTCGAGGGGGGGCTGAGGGAGACCCAGTACTTC

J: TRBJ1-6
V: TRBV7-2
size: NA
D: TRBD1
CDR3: CASSHGDRDYSPLHF
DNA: TGTGCCAGCAGTCACGGGGACAGGGATTATTCACCCCTCCACTTT

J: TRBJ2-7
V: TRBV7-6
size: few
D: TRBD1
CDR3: CASSSDRDRGVSYEQYF
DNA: TGTGCCAGCAGCTCGGACCGGGACAGGGGAGTCTCCTACGAGCAGTACTTC

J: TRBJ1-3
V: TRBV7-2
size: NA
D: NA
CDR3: CASSLAPSSGNTIYF
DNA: TGTGCCAGCAGCTTAGCTCCGAGCTCTGGAAACACCATATATTTT

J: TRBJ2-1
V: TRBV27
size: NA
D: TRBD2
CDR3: CASSSGLAGYNEQFF
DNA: TGTGCCAGCAGTTCCGGACTAGCGGGATACAATGAGCAGTTCTTC

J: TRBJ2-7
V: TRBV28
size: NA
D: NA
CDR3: CASSLKLARSYEQYF
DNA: TGTGCCAGCAGTTTAAAACTAGCTAGGTCCTACGAGCAGTACTTC

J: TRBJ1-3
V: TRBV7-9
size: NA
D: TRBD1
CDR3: CASSRDRYSGNTIYF
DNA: TGTGCCAGCAGCCGGGACAGGTATTCTGGAAACACCATATATTTT

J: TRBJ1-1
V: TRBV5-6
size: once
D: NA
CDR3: CASSLGQEAFF
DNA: TGTGCCAGCAGCTTGGGTCAGGAAGCTTTCTTT

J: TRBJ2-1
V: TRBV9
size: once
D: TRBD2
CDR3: CASSASSGSYNEQFF
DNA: TGTGCCAGCAGCGCTTCTAGCGGCTCCTACAATGAGCAGTTCTTC

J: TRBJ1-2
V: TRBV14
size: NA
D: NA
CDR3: CASSQDTRLPGYPF
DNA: TGTGCCAGCAGCCAAGATACAAGACTTCCTGGCTACCCCTTC

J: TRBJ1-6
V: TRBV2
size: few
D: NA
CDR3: CASSRTEAAGSSYNSPLHF
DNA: TGTGCCAGCAGTCGAACAGAGGCCGCCGGGAGCTCCTATAATTCACCCCTCCACTTT

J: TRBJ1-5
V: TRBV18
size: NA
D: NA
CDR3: CASSPPYSNQPQHF
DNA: TGTGCCAGCTCACCACCATATAGCAATCAGCCCCAGCATTTT

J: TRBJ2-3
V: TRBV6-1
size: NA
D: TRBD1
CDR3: CASSGDSRYRTDTQYF
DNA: TGTGCCAGCAGTGGGGACAGCCGATACCGGACAGATACGCAGTATTTT

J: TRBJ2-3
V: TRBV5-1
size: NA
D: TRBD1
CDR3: CASSLGPGGDTQYF
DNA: TGCGCCAGCAGCTTGGGGCCAGGGGGAGATACGCAGTATTTT

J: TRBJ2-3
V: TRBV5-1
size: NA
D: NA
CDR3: CASSLGSSVSTDTQYF
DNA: TGCGCCAGCAGCTTGGGTTCCAGTGTTAGCACAGATACGCAGTATTTT

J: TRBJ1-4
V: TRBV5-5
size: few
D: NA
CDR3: CASSLTPHRGEKLFF
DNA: TGTGCCAGCAGCTTGACGCCACATAGGGGTGAAAAACTGTTTTTT